The source of this TCR beta chain is a study of T-cell reconstitution after alpha-beta-depleted transplantation in children. Unique molecular identifiers were incorporated when the TCRbeta library was constructed. TCRdb reanalysed the PCR reads using MiXCR and keeps one entry per CDR3 protein. The data contain roughly 670,000 distinct CDR3 sequences, roughly 14% of them singletons. This clonotype was detected only a few times. Its matching antigen is unknown. The CDR3 totals 11 residues. Deletions cut 3 bases from V and 10 bases from J, with 7 bases between. Study findings and constraints: In patients about two months after transplant, alpha-beta T cells reportedly arose from several hundred expanded graft clones. In some patients, recipient T cells and intrathymic progenitors surviving conditioning explained high day-60 diversity. After one year, T-cell counts and TCRbeta diversity mostly came from new T cells.

The receptor was isolated from a girl aged 2 to 9 with congenital amegakaryocytic thrombocytopenia, due to receive a stem cell transplant. This rearrangement joins TRBV12-3 or TRBV12-4 to TRBJ2-1; D might be TRBD1 (5 bases). This sample comprised PBMCs, obtained before TCRalphabeta/CD19-depleted stem cell transplant. This CDR3 reads CASSFKGEQFF. In DNA, the CDR3 is TGTGCCAGCAGTTTTAAGGGGGAGCAGTTCTTC.